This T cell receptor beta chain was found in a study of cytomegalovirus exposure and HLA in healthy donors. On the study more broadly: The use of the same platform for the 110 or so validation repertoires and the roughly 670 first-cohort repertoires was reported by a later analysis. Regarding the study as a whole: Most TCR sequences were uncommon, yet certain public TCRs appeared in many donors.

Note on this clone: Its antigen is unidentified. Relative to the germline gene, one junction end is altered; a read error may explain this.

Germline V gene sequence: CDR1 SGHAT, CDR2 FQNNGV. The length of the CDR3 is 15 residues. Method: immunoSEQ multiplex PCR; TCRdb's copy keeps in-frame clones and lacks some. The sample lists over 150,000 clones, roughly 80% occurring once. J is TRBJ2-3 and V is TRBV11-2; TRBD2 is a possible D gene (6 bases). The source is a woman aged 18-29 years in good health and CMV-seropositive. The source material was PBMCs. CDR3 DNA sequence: TGTGCCAGCAGCCTAGACCTTGCGGGGACAGATACGCAGTATTTT. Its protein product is CASSLDLAGTDTQYF.